This is a list of T cell receptor beta chains from one sample in a study of blood T cell repertoires in COVID-19. Method: immunoSEQ multiplex PCR; TCRdb's copy keeps in-frame clones and lacks some. The sample includes approximately 210,000 clones, around nine tenths of them seen just once. Sequences were obtained from peripheral blood. The receptors were sampled from a woman aged 40 to 50 with acute or convalescent COVID-19. Both conserved end residues are part of each CDR3. Fields, in order: V gene, CDR3 protein.

v_gene: TRBV3-1/TRBV3-2
CDR3aa: CASSRRTGALPGELFF

v_gene: TRBV19
CDR3aa: CASSLDSSNTEAFF

v_gene: TRBV29-1
CDR3aa: CSVRVEFSYNEQFF

v_gene: TRBV5-1
CDR3aa: CASSQQGANTGELFF

v_gene: TRBV6-1
CDR3aa: CASSGDTRIAHISEAFF

v_gene: TRBV2
CDR3aa: CASNTRGGQPQHF

v_gene: TRBV11-2
CDR3aa: CASSLDVWSGSTDTQYF

v_gene: TRBV7-6
CDR3aa: CASSLLARQSGSYNEQFF

v_gene: TRBV11-2
CDR3aa: CASSSGAGPGNTIYF

v_gene: TRBV5-4
CDR3aa: CASSLTGGDGYTF